The rows below give T cell receptor beta chains drawn from one sample of a study of T cell repertoires in aging, cancer and after chemotherapy. From the multiplex PCR reads, TCRdb called clonotypes with MiXCR, one entry per CDR3 protein. The sample holds about 980 distinct CDR3 sequences, roughly 29% seen once. Input material: blood. These receptors were taken from a human donor with a solid tumor. Each CDR3 is given with its conserved first and last residue. D genes are given only for firm matches. The size field is filled for only some rows; it gives once, few, many or a size class.

>NA|NA|TRBJ2-7|TRBV6-6
CASSTRGGTAGEQYF
TGTGCCAGCAGTACCCGGGGCGGGACGGCGGGCGAGCAGTACTTC
>NA|NA|TRBJ2-7|TRBV11-2
CASSLGYAEQYF
TGTGCCAGCAGCTTAGGGTACGCGGAGCAGTACTTC
>TRBD2|medium-sized|TRBJ2-1|TRBV6-2/TRBV6-3
CASKGTSEADEQFF
TGTGCCAGCAAAGGGACTAGCGAGGCGGATGAGCAGTTCTTC
>NA|once|TRBJ2-7|TRBV28
CASSLRPPVSEQYF
TGTGCCAGCAGTTTACGGCCTCCAGTTAGCGAGCAGTACTTC
>TRBD2|few|TRBJ2-3|TRBV20-1
CSARGTSGRPDTQYF
TGCAGTGCTAGAGGGACTAGCGGGCGTCCAGATACGCAGTATTTT
>NA|large|TRBJ2-2|TRBV6-5
CASSRNTGELFF
TGTGCCAGCAGCAGGAACACCGGGGAGCTGTTTTTT
>TRBD2|NA|TRBJ2-5|TRBV24-1
CATSATGGPETQYF
TGTGCCACCAGTGCAACGGGAGGGCCAGAGACCCAGTACTTC
>TRBD1|NA|TRBJ2-1|TRBV14
CASSRDRGPYNEQFF
TGTGCCAGCAGCCGAGACAGGGGGCCTTACAATGAGCAGTTCTTC
>NA|NA|TRBJ1-4|TRBV19
CASSIYGGTNEKLFF
TGTGCCAGTAGTATTTACGGGGGGACTAATGAAAAACTGTTTTTT
>NA|medium-sized|TRBJ1-1|TRBV27
CASSAHQGQNTEAFF
TGTGCCAGCAGTGCGCATCAGGGTCAGAACACTGAAGCTTTCTTT
>TRBD1|NA|TRBJ1-6|TRBV20-1
CSARGRDRVFSPLHF
TGCAGTGCTAGAGGCCGGGACAGGGTTTTCTCACCCCTCCACTTT
>NA|NA|TRBJ2-3|TRBV29-1
CSVLSPADTQYF
TGCAGCGTTCTCTCCCCGGCAGATACGCAGTATTTT
>NA|medium-sized|TRBJ1-2|TRBV5-4
CASSLAKAEANYGYTF
TGTGCCAGCAGCTTGGCCAAGGCGGAGGCTAACTATGGCTACACCTTC
>TRBD1|NA|TRBJ1-3|TRBV7-6
CASSTGQGDSGNTIYF
TGTGCCAGCAGCACGGGACAGGGGGACTCTGGAAACACCATATATTTT
>NA|NA|TRBJ2-1|TRBV9
CASTTQGNSYNEQFF
TGTGCCAGCACCACACAGGGAAACTCCTACAATGAGCAGTTCTTC
>TRBD1|large|TRBJ1-5|TRBV6-2/TRBV6-3
CASSRTGNSNQPQHF
TGTGCCAGCAGTCGGACAGGTAATAGCAATCAGCCCCAGCATTTT
>NA|medium-sized|TRBJ1-2|TRBV15
CATSREALLYGYTF
TGTGCCACCAGCAGAGAAGCCCTTCTCTATGGCTACACCTTC
>TRBD1|NA|TRBJ2-7|TRBV5-6
CASSLGQGASEQYF
TGTGCCAGCAGCTTGGGACAGGGGGCGAGCGAGCAGTACTTC
>NA|NA|TRBJ2-7|TRBV20-1
CSASRSYEHYF
TGCAGTGCTAGTCGCTCCTACGAGCATTACTTC
>TRBD1|NA|TRBJ2-7|TRBV27
CASSLSRDSPYEQYF
TGTGCCAGCAGTTTATCTCGGGACAGTCCATACGAGCAGTACTTC
>TRBD2|medium-sized|TRBJ2-3|TRBV12-3/TRBV12-4
CASSPLAGESDTQYF
TGTGCCAGCAGCCCATTAGCGGGAGAATCAGATACGCAGTATTTT
>TRBD1|NA|TRBJ1-1|TRBV20-1
CSVKQGKGEAFF
TGCAGTGTCAAACAGGGGAAAGGTGAAGCTTTCTTT
>TRBD2|NA|TRBJ2-1|TRBV25-1
CASSERLAGTGNEQFF
TGTGCCAGCAGTGAACGACTAGCGGGAACTGGGAATGAGCAGTTCTTC
>NA|large|TRBJ2-3|TRBV29-1
CSVYRDTLTDTQYF
TGCAGCGTTTACCGGGACACCCTCACAGATACGCAGTATTTT
>TRBD1|medium-sized|TRBJ1-1|TRBV6-2/TRBV6-3
CASREDRGQAFF
TGTGCCAGCAGGGAAGACAGGGGGCAAGCTTTCTTT
>NA|once|TRBJ2-5|TRBV7-2
CASSSPKFQETQYF
TGTGCCAGCAGCTCGCCGAAATTCCAAGAGACCCAGTACTTC
>NA|large|TRBJ2-7|TRBV19
CASSTEGFEQYF
TGTGCCAGTAGTACCGAGGGGTTCGAGCAGTACTTC
>TRBD2|NA|TRBJ2-1|TRBV19
CASSIFSGGSSYNDQFF
TGTGCCAGTAGTATCTTCTCGGGGGGGAGCTCCTACAATGACCAGTTCTTC
>NA|medium-sized|TRBJ1-2|TRBV6-2/TRBV6-3
CASSPSSNYGYTF
TGTGCCAGCAGTCCTTCGAGTAACTATGGCTACACCTTC
>TRBD1|NA|TRBJ2-7|TRBV7-2
CASSSGTGAHEQYF
TGTGCCAGCAGCTCTGGGACAGGGGCCCACGAGCAGTACTTC
>NA|medium-sized|TRBJ2-1|TRBV7-6
CASRTEGTNNEQFF
TGTGCCAGCAGGACCGAGGGGACCAACAATGAGCAGTTCTTC
>TRBD2|once|TRBJ2-7|TRBV7-9
CASSLATSGSHEQYF
TGTGCCAGCAGCTTAGCCACTAGCGGGAGTCACGAGCAGTACTTC
>NA|NA|TRBJ1-1|TRBV6-6
CASSPTQVQNTEAFF
TGTGCCAGCAGTCCAACACAGGTTCAGAACACTGAAGCTTTCTTT
>NA|few|TRBJ2-5|TRBV20-1
CSANRDNLYQETQYF
TGCAGTGCTAACCGGGACAACCTGTACCAAGAGACCCAGTACTTC
>TRBD2|medium-sized|TRBJ2-5|TRBV20-1
CSAMGLAANQETQYF
TGCAGTGCTATGGGACTAGCGGCCAACCAAGAGACCCAGTACTTC
>NA|few|TRBJ2-4|TRBV20-1
CSARGAREGNIQYF
TGCAGTGCACGCGGGGCGAGAGAGGGAAACATTCAGTACTTC
>TRBD2|few|TRBJ2-6|TRBV5-4
CASSLEGTSGFSVGGANVLTF
TGTGCCAGCAGCTTGGAGGGGACTAGCGGGTTTTCAGTGGGTGGGGCCAACGTCCTGACTTTC
>TRBD1|NA|TRBJ1-3|TRBV25-1
CASSASGDRGAGNTIYF
TGTGCCAGCAGTGCCTCTGGCGACAGGGGAGCTGGAAACACCATATATTTT
>NA|NA|TRBJ1-4|TRBV12-3/TRBV12-4
CASSFLLGEKLFF
TGTGCCAGCAGTTTTTTGCTAGGGGAAAAACTGTTTTTT
>NA|NA|TRBJ2-1|TRBV12-3/TRBV12-4
CASSLVGGLRFNEQFF
TGTGCCAGCAGTTTAGTCGGGGGGCTTAGGTTCAATGAGCAGTTCTTC
>NA|few|TRBJ2-1|TRBV5-4
CASSLRVQNNEQFF
TGTGCCAGCAGCTTGCGAGTTCAAAACAATGAGCAGTTCTTC
>NA|NA|TRBJ2-3|TRBV6-4
CASSDSDMICDLSVADTQYF
TGTGCCAGCAGTGACTCAGACATGATCTGCGACCTATCGGTCGCAGATACGCAGTATTTT
>TRBD2|medium-sized|TRBJ2-3|TRBV12-3/TRBV12-4
CASSLFRTSGISGPRTDTQYF
TGTGCCAGCAGTTTATTTAGGACTAGCGGGATATCGGGGCCTCGCACAGATACGCAGTATTTT
>TRBD2|few|TRBJ2-2|TRBV20-1
CSARKTGGTNTGELFF
TGCAGTGCTAGGAAGACGGGAGGGACGAACACCGGGGAGCTGTTTTTT
>NA|NA|TRBJ2-6|TRBV28
CASSVISGANVLTF
TGTGCCAGCAGTGTGATCTCTGGGGCCAACGTCCTGACTTTC
>NA|NA|TRBJ2-7|TRBV10-2
CASSESYNEQYF
TGCGCCAGCAGTGAGTCCTACAATGAGCAGTACTTC